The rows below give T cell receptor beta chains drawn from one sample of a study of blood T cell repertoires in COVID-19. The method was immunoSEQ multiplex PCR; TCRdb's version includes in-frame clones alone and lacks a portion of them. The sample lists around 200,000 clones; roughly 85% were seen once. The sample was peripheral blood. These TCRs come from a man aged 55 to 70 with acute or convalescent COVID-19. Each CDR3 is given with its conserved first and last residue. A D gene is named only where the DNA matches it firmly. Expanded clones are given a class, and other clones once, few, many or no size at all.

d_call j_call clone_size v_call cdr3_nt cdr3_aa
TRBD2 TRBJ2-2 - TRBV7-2 TGTGCCAGCGTGCCGACTAGCGGGACTAACACCGGGGAGCTGTTTTTT CASVPTSGTNTGELFF
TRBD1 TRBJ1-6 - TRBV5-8 TGTGCCAGCAGCTTGGCAGGACAGGTCTCCTATAATTCACCCCTCCACTTT CASSLAGQVSYNSPLHF
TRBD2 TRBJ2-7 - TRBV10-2 TGCGCCAGCAGTGAGAGGCTCCTCTATAGCGGGACGGCGTCCTACGAGCAGTACTTC CASSERLLYSGTASYEQYF
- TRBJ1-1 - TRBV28 TGTGCCAGCAGTTCTACCGGGACAAGGCTCACTGAAGCTTTCTTT CASSSTGTRLTEAFF
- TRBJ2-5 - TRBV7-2 TGTGCCAGCAGCTTACTAATGGGACTTAAAGAGACCCAGTACTTC CASSLLMGLKETQYF
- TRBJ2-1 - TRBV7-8 TGTGCCAGCAGCTTAGTGAGGGTTAGCAATGAGCAGTTCTTC CASSLVRVSNEQFF
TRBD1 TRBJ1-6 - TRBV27 TGTGCCAGCAGGGATCGACAGGGAAGCATTTCACCCCTCCACTTT CASRDRQGSISPLHF
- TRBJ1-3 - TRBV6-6 TGTGCCAGCACAGGGGCCCGGAGAAACACCATATATTTT CASTGARRNTIYF
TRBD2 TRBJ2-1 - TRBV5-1 TGCGCCAGCAGCTTGGGGGGCGGGAGCTCCTACAATGAGCAGTTCTTC CASSLGGGSSYNEQFF
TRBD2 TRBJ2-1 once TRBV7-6 TGTGCCAGCAGCTTAGCCCGGGAGGGTATGGGTGAGCAGTTCTTC CASSLAREGMGEQFF
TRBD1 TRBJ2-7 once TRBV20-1 TGCAGTGCTCATAGGGGGCTAGAGCAGTACTTC CSAHRGLEQYF
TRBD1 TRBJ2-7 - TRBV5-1 TGCGCCAGCAGCTTGTATACCGGGACAGGGTCCAGCTACGAGCAGTACTTC CASSLYTGTGSSYEQYF
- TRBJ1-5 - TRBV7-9 TGTGCCACCGGGTCCGAGGTTAATCAGCCCCAGCATTTT CATGSEVNQPQHF
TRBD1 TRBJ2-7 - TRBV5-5 TGTGCCAGCAGCTCCGGGACAGGGCGCCACGAGCAGTACTTC CASSSGTGRHEQYF
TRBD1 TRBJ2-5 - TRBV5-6 TGTGCCAGCAGCTTTAGCTTCTATGGGACAGGGGGCGGAGAGACCCAGTACTTC CASSFSFYGTGGGETQYF